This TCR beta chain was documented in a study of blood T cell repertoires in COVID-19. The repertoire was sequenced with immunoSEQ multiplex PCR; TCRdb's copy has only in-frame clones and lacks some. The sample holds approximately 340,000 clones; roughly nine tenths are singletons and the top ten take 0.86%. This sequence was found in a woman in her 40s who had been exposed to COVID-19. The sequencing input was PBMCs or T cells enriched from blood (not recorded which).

CDR3 DNA: TGTGCCAGCAGCTTATCTAGCGGGGGCCGGGGGGTTACGCAGTATTTT. Translated: CASSLSSGGRGVTQYF. V gene TRBV7-2 combines with J gene TRBJ2-3, with 10 positions matching TRBD2. Germline trimming cut 2 bases from V and 8 bases from J; bases unmatched to any gene: 10. Germline CDR1 SGHTA, CDR2 FQGNSA. The CDR3 totals 16 residues.